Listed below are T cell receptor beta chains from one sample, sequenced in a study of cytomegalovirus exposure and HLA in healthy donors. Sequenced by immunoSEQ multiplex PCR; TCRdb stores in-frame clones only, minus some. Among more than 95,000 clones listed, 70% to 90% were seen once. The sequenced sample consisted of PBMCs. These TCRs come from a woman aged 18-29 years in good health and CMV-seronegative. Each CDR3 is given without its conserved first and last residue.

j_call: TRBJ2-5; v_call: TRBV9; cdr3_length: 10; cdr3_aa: ASSPNEGTQY
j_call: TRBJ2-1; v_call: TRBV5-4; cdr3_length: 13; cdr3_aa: ASRPLALSYNEQF
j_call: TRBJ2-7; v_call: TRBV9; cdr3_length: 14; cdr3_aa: ASSPGTSGRMGEQY
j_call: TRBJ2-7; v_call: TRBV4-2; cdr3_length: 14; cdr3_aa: ASSQDWSGGYGEQY
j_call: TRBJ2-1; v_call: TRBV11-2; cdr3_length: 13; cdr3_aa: ASSLGSGGINEQF
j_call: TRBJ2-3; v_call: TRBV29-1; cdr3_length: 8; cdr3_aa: SVGGVTQY
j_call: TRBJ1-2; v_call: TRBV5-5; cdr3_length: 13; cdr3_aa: ASSLTAGGNYGYT
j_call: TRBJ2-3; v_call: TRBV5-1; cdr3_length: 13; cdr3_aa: ASSLVRGNTDTQY
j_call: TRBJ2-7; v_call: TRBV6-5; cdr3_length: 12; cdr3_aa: ASHGLAEAYEQY
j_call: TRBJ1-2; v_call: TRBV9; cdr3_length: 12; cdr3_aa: ASSVDQGFYGYT
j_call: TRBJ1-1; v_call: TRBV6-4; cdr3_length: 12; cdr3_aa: ASSEREGVTEAF
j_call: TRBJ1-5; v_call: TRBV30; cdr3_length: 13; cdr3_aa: AWSVRAGGDQPQH
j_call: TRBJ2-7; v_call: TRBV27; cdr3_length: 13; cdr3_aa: ASSLSKDRENEQY
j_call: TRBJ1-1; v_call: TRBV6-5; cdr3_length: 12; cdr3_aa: ASSSTGAQDEAF